The 26 T cell receptor beta chains given below trace back to one sample, sequenced in a study of response to subunit inactivated influenza vaccine. Each CDR3 protein gets one entry after TCRdb re-called the RT-PCR reads with MiXCR. The sample lists 650,000 to 800,000 distinct CDR3 sequences, about a fifth occurring once. The sample in question was PBMCs from blood, obtained less than 6 days after vaccination. These receptors came from a man aged 50 to 59 who received an inactivated influenza vaccine.

CDR3 sequence: CASRQGASGRENEQFF. The CDR3 DNA reads as TGTGCCAGCAGACAGGGAGCTAGCGGGAGGGAGAATGAGCAGTTCTTC. The V call is TRBV5-6, the J call TRBJ2-1; 12 bases map to TRBD2. V was pared by 5 bases and J by 7 bases, with 10 bases of the junction left unmatched. CDR1 SGHDT and CDR2 YYEEEE come from the germline V gene. There are 16 residues in the CDR3.

In its sample, this clonotype was seen a few times. The CDR3 sequence: CASSNPPNTGELFF. CDR3 in DNA: TGCGCCAGCAGTAACCCTCCGAACACCGGGGAGCTGTTTTTT. The rearrangement uses TRBV5-1 and TRBJ2-2; D not resolved. Germline-derived CDR1 and CDR2 are SGHRS and YFSETQ. Trimming left V 5 bases short and J 0 bases short, with 8 bases between. The CDR3 runs to 14 residues. Complete variable domain (other parts from reference TRBV5-1 and TRBJ2-2): KAGVTQTPRYLIKTRGQQVTLSCSPISGHRSVSWYQQTPGQGLQFLFEYFSETQRNKGNFPGRFSGRQFSNSRSEMNVSTLELGDSALYLCASSNPPNTGELFFGEGSRLTVL.

This clonotype has a handful of counts. The rearrangement uses TRBV5-1 and TRBJ1-1; D is perhaps TRBD1 (5 bases). The CDR3 runs to 14 residues. Germline V gives CDR1 SGHRS, CDR2 YFSETQ. Trimming pared 2 bases from V and 2 bases from J, leaving 10 bases between. The CDR3 DNA is TGCGCCAGCAGCTTCACGGGGGATAACACTGAAGCTTTCTTT. Its protein product is CASSFTGDNTEAFF.

In this sample, this clonotype turned up a few times. The V call is TRBV20-1, the J call TRBJ2-7, with D perhaps TRBD1 (6 bases). The CDR3 spans 18 residues. The germline V and J ends were trimmed by 0 bases and 3 bases, with 24 bases remaining between them. Germline V CDR1 and CDR2: DFQATT, SNEGSKA (reference sequence). This CDR3 reads CSARDPAGSGQGIYEQYF. The DNA of the CDR3 is TGCAGTGCTAGAGATCCGGCCGGGTCCGGGCAGGGGATCTACGAGCAGTACTTC.

This clonotype was detected a few times. The chain couples TRBV2 to TRBJ2-1; TRBD2 matches at 10 bases. CDR3 length: 17 amino acids. The V gene end was trimmed by 2 bases and the J gene end by 3 bases; junction bases not matched to a gene: 7. CDR1 is SNHLY and CDR2 is FYNNEI in the germline V gene. The CDR3: CASSEWGASGSYNEQFF. In nucleotides, the CDR3 is TGTGCCAGCAGTGAATGGGGGGCTAGCGGGAGCTACAATGAGCAGTTCTTC. The full variable domain, with the rest looked up from reference TRBV2 and TRBJ2-1, is EPEVTQTPSHQVTQMGQEVILRCVPISNHLYFYWYRQILGQKVEFLVSFYNNEISEKSEIFDDQFSVERPDGSNFTLKIRSTKLEDSAMYFCASSEWGASGSYNEQFFGPGTRLTVL.

This clonotype was observed a handful of times. The chain links TRBV4-2 to TRBJ1-5; 8 bases are shared with TRBD1. This CDR3 is 16 amino acids long. V lost 1 base to trimming and J lost 4 bases; unmatched junction nucleotides: 6. Germline V gene data show CDR1 as LGHNA and CDR2 as YNFKEQ. The DNA of the CDR3 is TGTGCCAGCAGCCAAGGTGACAGGGGAATAAATCAGCCCCAGCATTTT. This sequence encodes CASSQGDRGINQPQHF.

The rearrangement links TRBV5-1 to TRBJ2-1; 9 bases line up with TRBD1. This CDR3 has 17 residues. Trimming at V came to 0 bases and at J to 5 bases, leaving 9 bases not matched to a gene. Germline loops: CDR1 SGHRS, CDR2 YFSETQ. The CDR3 sequence is CASSLAGPGQGHNEQFF. The CDR3 nucleotides read TGCGCCAGCAGCTTGGCCGGGCCGGGACAGGGCCACAATGAGCAGTTCTTC.

The genes are TRBV20-1 and TRBJ2-2; possible D gene TRBD2, 6 bases. The CDR3 loop spans 12 amino acids. The germline V gene has CDR1 DFQATT and CDR2 SNEGSKA (reference sequence). The DNA of the CDR3 is TGCAGCGGCCGGGGGAGCACCGGGGAGCTGTTTTTT. Its translation is CSGRGSTGELFF.

A word on this clonotype: An end of the junction differs from the germline gene, which may be a read error. V usage is TRBV7-8 and J usage is TRBJ1-4, with 8 bases matching TRBD1. Germline V lookup: CDR1 SGHVS, CDR2 FQNEAQ. This CDR3 spans 17 amino acids. The CDR3 sequence: CASCLFLGQGNNEKLFF. CDR3 sequence (DNA): TGTGCCAGCTGCTTATTCCTCGGACAGGGCAATAATGAAAAACTGTTTTTT.

This chain connects TRBV2 to TRBJ2-5; D perhaps matches TRBD1 (5 bases). V shed 0 bases and J shed 5 bases, with 10 bases lying between them. The CDR3 loop spans 14 amino acids. CDR1 is SNHLY and CDR2 is FYNNEI in the germline V gene. In DNA form, the CDR3 reads TGTGCCAGCAGTGAAGCGCTCAGGGTCGAGACCCAGTACTTC. It specifies CASSEALRVETQYF.

This clonotype was seen a few times. This chain uses TRBV28 with TRBJ2-2; tentatively, D is TRBD1 (6 bases). Germline CDR1 reads MDHEN; CDR2 reads SYDVKM. The CDR3 extends over 16 amino acids. The V end was cut by 2 bases, the J end by 4 bases, with 14 bases between. This CDR3 reads CASSLLTGHLTGELFF. The CDR3 nucleotides read TGTGCCAGCAGTTTACTTACGGGACACCTCACCGGGGAGCTGTTTTTT. The full variable domain, completed using reference TRBV28 and TRBJ2-2, is DVKVTQSSRYLVKRTGEKVFLECVQDMDHENMFWYRQDPGLGLRLIYFSYDVKMKEKGDIPEGYSVSREKKERFSLILESASTNQTSMYLCASSLLTGHLTGELFFGEGSRLTVL.

The chain is built from TRBV7-9 and TRBJ1-3; no clear D. Germline assignment: CDR1 SEHNR and CDR2 FQNEAQ (reference sequence). Trimming removed 5 bases at V and 5 bases at J, with 13 bases between. This CDR3 is built from 14 residues. The CDR3 sequence is CASSAAEGRNTIYF. The DNA for the CDR3 is TGTGCCAGCAGCGCGGCGGAGGGCAGAAACACCATATATTTT. Looking up the rest from reference TRBV7-9 and TRBJ1-3 gives the full variable domain: DTGVSQNPRHKITKRGQNVTFRCDPISEHNRLYWYRQTLGQGPEFLTYFQNEAQLEKSRLLSDRFSAERPKGSFSTLEIQRTEQGDSAMYLCASSAAEGRNTIYFGEGSWLTVV.

The rearrangement links TRBV27 to TRBJ1-4, with D unresolved. The germline gives CDR1 MNHEY, CDR2 SMNVEV (reference sequence). The length of the CDR3 is 15 residues. The V gene lost 6 bases and the J gene lost 1 base, with 12 bases spanning the gap. The chain's CDR3 is CASRGRRQTNEKLFF. The CDR3 DNA reads as TGTGCCAGCAGGGGGAGACGCCAAACTAATGAAAAACTGTTTTTT.

V gene TRBV24-1 combines with J gene TRBJ2-1; the D gene is possibly TRBD1 (5 bases). Between the trimmed V and J ends, which lost 4 bases and 4 bases, there was a span of 7 bases. Germline CDR1 is KGHDR and CDR2 is SFDVKD. The CDR3 covers 13 residues. The CDR3 nucleotides are TGTGCCACCAGTGACGCAGGGTACAATGAGCAGTTCTTC. Protein sequence: CATSDAGYNEQFF.

The chain combines TRBV6-2 or TRBV6-3 with TRBJ1-1; D remains ambiguous. The CDR3 totals 13 residues. In germline, CDR1 is MNHEY, CDR2 SVGEGT. V gave up 2 bases and J gave up 1 base, with 5 bases separating them. CDR3 loop: CASSYLENTEAFF. The CDR3 bases are TGTGCCAGCAGTTACCTGGAGAACACTGAAGCTTTCTTT.

The rearrangement joins TRBV12-3 or TRBV12-4 to TRBJ2-7; 8 nucleotides line up with TRBD1. CDR3 length: 13 residues. The V and J ends lost 6 bases and 3 bases, in that order; junction bases with no gene match: 4. The CDR3 reads CASRPGQDYEQYF. CDR3 in DNA: TGTGCCAGCAGGCCGGGACAGGACTACGAGCAGTACTTC.

This chain links TRBV7-9 with TRBJ2-7; TRBD2 agrees at 7 bases. CDR1 and CDR2 from the germline V gene are SEHNR and FQNEAQ (reference sequence). The CDR3 totals 16 residues. J was trimmed by 4 bases and V by 5 bases; bases with no gene match: 14. The CDR3 nucleotides read TGTGCCAGCAGCAGGTTTAAACTAGCGAGCTATTACGAGCAGTACTTC. Translating it yields CASSRFKLASYYEQYF. The full variable domain, completed using reference TRBV7-9 and TRBJ2-7, is DTGVSQNPRHKITKRGQNVTFRCDPISEHNRLYWYRQTLGQGPEFLTYFQNEAQLEKSRLLSDRFSAERPKGSFSTLEIQRTEQGDSAMYLCASSRFKLASYYEQYFGPGTRLTVT.

The V gene is TRBV10-3, the J gene TRBJ2-1; D unresolved. Germline values: CDR1 ENHRY, CDR2 SYGVKD. The CDR3 has 15 amino acids. V lost 0 bases to trimming and J lost 0 bases, with 6 bases between them. The CDR3 nucleotides are TGTGCCATCAGTGAGTCAAGTCTCTCCTACAATGAGCAGTTCTTC. This encodes CAISESSLSYNEQFF.

The chain carries TRBV30 and TRBJ2-1; no clear D gene. The CDR3 spans 11 residues. Per germline, CDR1 GTSNPN and CDR2 SVGIG (reference sequence). V was shortened by 2 bases and J by 6 bases, with 5 bases between the two germline ends. As DNA, the CDR3 is TGTGCCTGGAGTTTAGGCAATGAGCAGTTCTTC. Translation gives CAWSLGNEQFF.

The chain couples TRBV5-6 to TRBJ1-1, with D perhaps matching TRBD1 (6 bases). Germline V gene sequence: CDR1 SGHDT, CDR2 YYEEEE. V lost 4 bases and J lost 4, with 23 bases in between. CDR3 length: 17 amino acids. In nucleotides, the CDR3 is TGTGCCAGCAGCCCGACGGGGTATCAGGGGTCAATCACTGAAGCTTTCTTT. This codes for CASSPTGYQGSITEAFF.

On this clonotype: A junction boundary mismatches the germline segment, possibly from a read error. The chain has TRBV20-1 and TRBJ2-2; D may be TRBD2 (6 bases). There are 17 residues in the CDR3. Germline V CDR1 and CDR2: DFQATT, SNEGSKA (reference sequence). The CDR3 region is CCARDRLGGLYTGELFF. The CDR3 DNA sequence: TGCTGTGCTAGAGATCGGTTGGGGGGATTATACACCGGGGAGCTGTTTTTT.

The sample holds a few counts of this clonotype. V usage is TRBV20-1 and J usage is TRBJ2-7; 7 bases agree with TRBD2. V was clipped by 4 bases and J by 3 bases; unmatched bases: 6. The V gene's germline CDR1 is DFQATT and CDR2 SNEGSKA (reference sequence). The CDR3 length is 13 residues. This chain's CDR3 is CSANTGGYYEQYF. CDR3 bases: TGCAGTGCTAACACCGGGGGGTACTACGAGCAGTACTTC.

This chain joins TRBV7-2 and TRBJ2-5, with D perhaps given as TRBD1 or TRBD2 (6 bases each). Between the trimmed V and J ends, which lost 3 bases and 5 bases, there was a span of 10 bases. Germline CDR1 SGHTA, CDR2 FQGNSA. The CDR3 loop spans 13 amino acids. CDR3 bases: TGTGCCAGCAGCTTTGAAGGGGGGGAGACCCAGTACTTC. Protein product: CASSFEGGETQYF.

The chain employs TRBV5-1 and TRBJ2-7; D perhaps matches TRBD1 (6 bases). Deletions cut 0 bases from V and 1 base from J, with 17 bases between. The CDR3 has 17 amino acids. Germline CDR1 is SGHRS and CDR2 is YFSETQ. The CDR3 sequence: CASSLGATGLLSYEQYF. CDR3 nucleotide sequence: TGCGCCAGCAGCTTGGGGGCCACAGGGCTACTATCCTACGAGCAGTACTTC.

CDR3 bases: TGTGCCAGCAAACCTAGCGGGAGTGGCGAGCAGTACTTC. As protein: CASKPSGSGEQYF. V gene TRBV6-1 combines with J gene TRBJ2-7, with 10 bases identical to TRBD2. The germline gives CDR1 MNHNS, CDR2 SASEGT. Losses at the gene ends were 7 bases for V and 6 bases for J; bases not matched to a gene: 6. This CDR3 has 13 amino acids.

The sample holds a few counts of this clonotype. The rearrangement uses TRBV11-2 and TRBJ2-7; 9 positions agree with TRBD1. The germline V gene has CDR1 SGHAT and CDR2 FQNNGV. Trimming cost V 8 bases and J 3 bases; bases outside gene matches: 5. The CDR3 runs 13 residues. The CDR3 sequence: CASQGQGNYEQYF. The DNA of the CDR3 is TGTGCCAGCCAGGGACAGGGAAACTACGAGCAGTACTTC.